This paragraph reports one TCR beta chain. The source of the sample is a study of blood T cell repertoires in COVID-19. As for the study in general: There were acute and convalescent COVID-19 samples, and they came from the United States, Italy and Spain.

Original methodology: Amplification with reference gene primers provided the estimates of nucleated cell counts. Assay used: immunoSEQ multiplex PCR; TCRdb lists only in-frame clones, some missing. Clone size and the V and J calls come from that table; the DNA yielded D and trimming. This sample yields about 400,000 clones, of which around 84% are seen a single time; about 3% belongs to the top ten. Germline V gives CDR1 SGDLS, CDR2 YYNGEE. The V and J ends lost 1 base and 8 bases, in that order; junction bases with no gene match: 6. The CDR3 sequence is 16 residues long. The sequence derives from a human donor in a cohort sampled during active COVID-19. The material sequenced was peripheral blood. The rearrangement uses TRBV9 and TRBJ2-1, with 13 bases that match TRBD2. This CDR3 is CASSVPRTSGSDEQFF. The CDR3 DNA sequence: TGTGCCAGCAGCGTACCTCGGACTAGCGGGAGTGATGAGCAGTTCTTC.